These 5 T cell receptor beta chains were all obtained from the same sample, sequenced in a study of vaccination effects on CD4 cells after COVID-19. The assay was immunoSEQ multiplex PCR, and TCRdb's table has in-frame clones only and misses some. The data hold some 29,000 clones, with approximately 68% observed a single time. The ViraFEST assay expanded antigen-specific CD4+ T cells with viral peptide pools before sequencing. Between days 10 and 11 of culture, CD4+ T cells were separated out. Vaccine administered to participants consisted of two doses of either BNT162b2 or mRNA-1273. Their specific antigens are unknown. The material sequenced was CD4+ T cells from PBMCs cultured with SARS-CoV-2 spike peptides, taken after COVID-19 vaccination. The receptor source for this set is a human donor who received a COVID-19 vaccine.

This clone has just a few counts. The V gene is TRBV7-8, the J gene TRBJ1-6; maybe TRBD1 (5 bases). The CDR3 sequence is 14 residues long. V was pared by 1 base and J by 7 bases, with 8 bases between. In germline, CDR1 is SGHVS, CDR2 FQNEAQ. The CDR3 sequence: CASSLGQKNSPLHF. CDR3 sequence (DNA): TGTGCCAGCAGCTTAGGACAGAAAAATTCACCCCTCCACTTT.

The rearrangement uses TRBV3-1 (or the pseudogene TRBV3-2) and TRBJ2-1; TRBD2 matches 8 bases. V shed 3 bases, J shed 2 bases, and the junction held 9 bases outside the gene matches. Germline CDR1 LGHDT, CDR2 YNNKEL (reference sequence). There are 17 residues in the CDR3. The CDR3 protein is CASSQRPGGVAYNEQFF. CDR3 DNA: TGTGCCAGCAGCCAGAGGCCCGGGGGGGTTGCCTACAATGAGCAGTTCTTC.

The rearrangement uses TRBV18 and TRBJ2-7; D ambiguous. The CDR3 sequence is 15 residues long. Trimming pared 4 bases from V and 0 bases from J, leaving 13 bases between. Germline V gene data show CDR1 as KGHSH and CDR2 as LQKENI. The CDR3: CASSLIDGSSYEQYF. DNA for the CDR3: TGTGCCAGCTCACTCATTGACGGTAGCTCCTACGAGCAGTACTTC.

The chain carries TRBV4-1 and TRBJ1-6, with D unclear. V lost 1 base and J lost 0, with 13 bases in between. The germline V gene encodes CDR1 MGHRA and CDR2 YSYEKL. The CDR3 loop spans 18 amino acids. CDR3 in amino acids: CASSQGKYGSSYNSPLHF. As DNA, the CDR3 is TGCGCCAGCAGCCAAGGGAAATACGGAAGCTCCTATAATTCACCCCTCCACTTT.

The V and J genes are TRBV7-9 and TRBJ2-3; TRBD2 matches at 7 bases. Germline loops: CDR1 SEHNR, CDR2 FQNEAQ (reference sequence). V was clipped by 6 bases and J by 5 bases; unmatched bases: 17. The CDR3 is made up of 17 amino acids. The CDR3 nucleotides read TGTGCCAGCAGTAAACCCCCCCGGGGGAGGGGCGAAGATACGCAGTATTTT. This gives the protein CASSKPPRGRGEDTQYF.